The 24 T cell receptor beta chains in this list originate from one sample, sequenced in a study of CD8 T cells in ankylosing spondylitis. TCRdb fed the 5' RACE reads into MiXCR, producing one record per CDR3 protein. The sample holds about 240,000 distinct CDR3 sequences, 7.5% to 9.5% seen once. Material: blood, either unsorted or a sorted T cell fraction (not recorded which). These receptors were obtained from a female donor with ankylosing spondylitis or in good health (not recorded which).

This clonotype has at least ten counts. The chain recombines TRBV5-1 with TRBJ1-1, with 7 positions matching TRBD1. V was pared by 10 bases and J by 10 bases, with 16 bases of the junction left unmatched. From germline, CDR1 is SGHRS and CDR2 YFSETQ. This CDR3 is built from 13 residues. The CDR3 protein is CAQDREGSISAFF. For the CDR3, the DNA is TGCGCCCAAGACAGGGAGGGGTCGATCTCAGCTTTCTTT.

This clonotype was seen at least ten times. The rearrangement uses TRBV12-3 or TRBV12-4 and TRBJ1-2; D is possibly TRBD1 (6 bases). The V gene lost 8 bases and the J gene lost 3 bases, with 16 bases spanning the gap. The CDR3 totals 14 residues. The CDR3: CASGGSGVDYGYTF. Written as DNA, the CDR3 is TGTGCCAGCGGAGGATCAGGGGTGGACTATGGCTACACCTTC.

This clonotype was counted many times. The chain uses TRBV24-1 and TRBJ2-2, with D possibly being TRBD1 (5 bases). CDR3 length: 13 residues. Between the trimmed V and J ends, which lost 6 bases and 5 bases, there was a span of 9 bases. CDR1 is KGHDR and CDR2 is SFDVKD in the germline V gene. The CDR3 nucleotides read TGTGCCACCAGTTCAGGGTTTACCGGGGAGCTGTTTTTT. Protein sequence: CATSSGFTGELFF.

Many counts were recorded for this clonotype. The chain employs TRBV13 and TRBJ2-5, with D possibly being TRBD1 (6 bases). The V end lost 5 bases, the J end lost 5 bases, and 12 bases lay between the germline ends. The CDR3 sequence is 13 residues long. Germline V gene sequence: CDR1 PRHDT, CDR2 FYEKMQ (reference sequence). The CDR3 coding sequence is TGTGCCAGCAGCACCAGGGACATCGAGACCCAGTACTTC. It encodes CASSTRDIETQYF.

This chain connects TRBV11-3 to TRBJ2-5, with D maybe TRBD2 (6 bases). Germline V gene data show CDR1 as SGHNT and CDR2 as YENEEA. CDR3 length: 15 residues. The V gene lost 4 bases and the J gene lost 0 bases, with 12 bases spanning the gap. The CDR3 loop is CASSYGTSYQETQYF. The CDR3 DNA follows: TGTGCCAGCAGCTACGGGACTTCGTACCAAGAGACCCAGTACTTC.

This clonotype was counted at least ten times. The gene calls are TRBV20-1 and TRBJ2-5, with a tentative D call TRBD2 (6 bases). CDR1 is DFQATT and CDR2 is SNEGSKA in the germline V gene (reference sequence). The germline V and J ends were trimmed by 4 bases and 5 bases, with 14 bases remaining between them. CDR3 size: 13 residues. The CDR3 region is CSAIFSAGETQYF. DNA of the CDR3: TGCAGTGCTATTTTTTCGGCGGGGGAGACCCAGTACTTC.

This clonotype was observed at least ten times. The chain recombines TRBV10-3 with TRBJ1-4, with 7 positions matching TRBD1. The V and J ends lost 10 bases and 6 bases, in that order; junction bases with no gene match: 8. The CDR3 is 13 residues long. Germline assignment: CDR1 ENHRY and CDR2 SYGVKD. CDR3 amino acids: CATQGPPDEKLFF. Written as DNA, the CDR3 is TGTGCCACACAGGGGCCGCCAGATGAAAAACTGTTTTTT.

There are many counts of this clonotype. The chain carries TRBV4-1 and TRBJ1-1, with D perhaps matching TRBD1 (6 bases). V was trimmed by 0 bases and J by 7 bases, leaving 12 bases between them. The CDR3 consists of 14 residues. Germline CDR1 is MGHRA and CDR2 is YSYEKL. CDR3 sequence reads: CASSQDSWGREAFF. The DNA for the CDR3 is TGCGCCAGCAGCCAAGATTCGTGGGGGCGTGAAGCTTTCTTT.

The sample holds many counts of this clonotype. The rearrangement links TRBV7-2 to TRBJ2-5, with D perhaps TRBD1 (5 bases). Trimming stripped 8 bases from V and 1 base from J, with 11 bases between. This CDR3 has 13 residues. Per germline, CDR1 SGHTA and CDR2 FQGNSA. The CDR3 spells CASALGLQETQYF. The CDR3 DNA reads TGTGCCAGCGCACTGGGGCTCCAAGAGACCCAGTACTTC.

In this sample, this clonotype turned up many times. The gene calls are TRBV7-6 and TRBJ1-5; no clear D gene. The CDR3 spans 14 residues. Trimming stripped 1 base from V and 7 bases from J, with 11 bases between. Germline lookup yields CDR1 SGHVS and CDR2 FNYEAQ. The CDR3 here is CASSLVGREQPQHF. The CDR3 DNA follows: TGTGCCAGCAGCTTAGTTGGCCGGGAGCAGCCCCAGCATTTT.

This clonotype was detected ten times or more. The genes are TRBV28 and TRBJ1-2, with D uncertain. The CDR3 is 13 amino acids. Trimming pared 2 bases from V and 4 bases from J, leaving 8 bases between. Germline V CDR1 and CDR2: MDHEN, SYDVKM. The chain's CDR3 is CASSLGPSYGYTF. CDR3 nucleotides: TGTGCCAGCAGTTTAGGGCCGAGCTATGGCTACACCTTC.

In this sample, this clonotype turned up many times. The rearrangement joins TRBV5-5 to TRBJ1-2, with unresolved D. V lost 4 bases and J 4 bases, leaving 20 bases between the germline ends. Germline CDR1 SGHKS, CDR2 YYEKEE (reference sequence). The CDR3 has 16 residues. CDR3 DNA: TGTGCCAGCAGCCCCCAGCCCCAGGCCTCGGGCTATGGCTACACCTTC. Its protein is CASSPQPQASGYGYTF.

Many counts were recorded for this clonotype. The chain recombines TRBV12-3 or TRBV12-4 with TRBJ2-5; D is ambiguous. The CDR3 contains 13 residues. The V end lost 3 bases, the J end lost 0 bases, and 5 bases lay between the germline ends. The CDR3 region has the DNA TGTGCCAGCAGTTTTGGTCACCAAGAGACCCAGTACTTC. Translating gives CASSFGHQETQYF.

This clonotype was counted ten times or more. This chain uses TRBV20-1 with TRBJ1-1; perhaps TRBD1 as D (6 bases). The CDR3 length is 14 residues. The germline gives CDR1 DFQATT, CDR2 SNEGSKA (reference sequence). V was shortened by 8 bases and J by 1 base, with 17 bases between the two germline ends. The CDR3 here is CSPQSPGENTEAFF. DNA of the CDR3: TGCAGTCCCCAAAGCCCAGGGGAGAACACTGAAGCTTTCTTT.

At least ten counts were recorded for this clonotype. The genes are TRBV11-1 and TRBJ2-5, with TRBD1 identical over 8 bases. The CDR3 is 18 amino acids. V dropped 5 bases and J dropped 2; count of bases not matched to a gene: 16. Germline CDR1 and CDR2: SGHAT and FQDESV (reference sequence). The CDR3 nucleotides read TGTGCCAGCAGCCCCCGGACAGGGAAGATACTCGGGCAAGAGACCCAGTACTTC. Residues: CASSPRTGKILGQETQYF.

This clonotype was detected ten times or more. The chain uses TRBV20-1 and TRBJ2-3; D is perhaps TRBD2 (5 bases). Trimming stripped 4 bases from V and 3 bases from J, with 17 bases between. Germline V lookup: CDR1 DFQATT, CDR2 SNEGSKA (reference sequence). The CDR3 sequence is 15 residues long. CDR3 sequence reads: CSATPGLRGTDTQYF. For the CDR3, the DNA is TGCAGTGCTACCCCCGGACTGCGCGGGACAGATACGCAGTATTTT.

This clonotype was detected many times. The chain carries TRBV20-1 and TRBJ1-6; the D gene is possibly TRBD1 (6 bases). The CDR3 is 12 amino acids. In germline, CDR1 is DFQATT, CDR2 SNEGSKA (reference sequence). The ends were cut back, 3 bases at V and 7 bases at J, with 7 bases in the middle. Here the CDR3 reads CSARGGNSPLHF. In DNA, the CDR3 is TGCAGTGCTAGGGGGGGCAATTCACCCCTCCACTTT.

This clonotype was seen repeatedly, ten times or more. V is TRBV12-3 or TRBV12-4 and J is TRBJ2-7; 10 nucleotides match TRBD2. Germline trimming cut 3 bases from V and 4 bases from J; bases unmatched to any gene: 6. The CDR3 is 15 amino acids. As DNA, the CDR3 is TGTGCCAGCAGTTTTGGCGATAGCGGGAGGTACGAGCAGTACTTC. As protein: CASSFGDSGRYEQYF.

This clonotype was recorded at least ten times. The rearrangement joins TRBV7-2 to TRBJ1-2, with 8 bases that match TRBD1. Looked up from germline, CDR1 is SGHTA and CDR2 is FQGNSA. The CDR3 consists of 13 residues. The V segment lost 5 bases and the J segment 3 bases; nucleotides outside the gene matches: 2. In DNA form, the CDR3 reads TGTGCCAGCAGCCCGGACAGGGACTATGGCTACACCTTC. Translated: CASSPDRDYGYTF.

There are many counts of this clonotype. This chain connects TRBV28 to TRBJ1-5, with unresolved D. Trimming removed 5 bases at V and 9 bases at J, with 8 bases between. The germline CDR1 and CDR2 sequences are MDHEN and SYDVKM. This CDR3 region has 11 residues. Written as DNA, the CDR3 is TGTGCCAGCAGTGTTGTTCCGCCCCAGCATTTT. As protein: CASSVVPPQHF.

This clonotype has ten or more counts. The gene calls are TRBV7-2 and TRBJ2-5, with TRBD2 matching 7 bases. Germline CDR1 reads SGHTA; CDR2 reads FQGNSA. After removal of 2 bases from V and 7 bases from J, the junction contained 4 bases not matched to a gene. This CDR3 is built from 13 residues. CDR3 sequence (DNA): TGTGCCAGCAGCTTAACGGGAGGCGGGACCCAGTACTTC. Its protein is CASSLTGGGTQYF.

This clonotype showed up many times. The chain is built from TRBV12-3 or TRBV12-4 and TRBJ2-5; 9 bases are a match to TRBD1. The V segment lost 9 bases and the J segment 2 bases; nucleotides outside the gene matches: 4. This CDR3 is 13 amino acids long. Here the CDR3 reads CASRTGVQETQYF. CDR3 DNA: TGTGCCAGTAGGACAGGGGTGCAAGAGACCCAGTACTTC.

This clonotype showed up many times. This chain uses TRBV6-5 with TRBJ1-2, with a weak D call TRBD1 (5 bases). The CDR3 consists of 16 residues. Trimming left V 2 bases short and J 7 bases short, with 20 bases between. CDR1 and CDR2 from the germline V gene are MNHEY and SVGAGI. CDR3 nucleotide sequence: TGTGCCAGCAGTTACGAGGGGAGCAGTCAAAGGGCTGGCTACACCTTC. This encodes CASSYEGSSQRAGYTF.

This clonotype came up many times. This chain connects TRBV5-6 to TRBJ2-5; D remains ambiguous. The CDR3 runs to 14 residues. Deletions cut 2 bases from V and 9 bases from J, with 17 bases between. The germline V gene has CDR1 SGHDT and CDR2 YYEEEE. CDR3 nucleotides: TGTGCCAGCAGCTTTGACCCTCGCTCGATTGCCCAGTACTTC. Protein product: CASSFDPRSIAQYF.